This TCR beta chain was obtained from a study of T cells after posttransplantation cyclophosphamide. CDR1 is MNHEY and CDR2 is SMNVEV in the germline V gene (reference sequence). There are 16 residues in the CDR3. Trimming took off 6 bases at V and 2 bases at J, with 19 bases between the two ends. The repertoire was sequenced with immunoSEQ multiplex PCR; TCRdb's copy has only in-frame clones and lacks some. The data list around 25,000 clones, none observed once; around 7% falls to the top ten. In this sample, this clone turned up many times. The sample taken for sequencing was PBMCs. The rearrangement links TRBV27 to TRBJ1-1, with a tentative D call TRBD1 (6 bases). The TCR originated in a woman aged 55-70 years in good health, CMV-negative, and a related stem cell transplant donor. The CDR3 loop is CASREGSGEPNTEAFF. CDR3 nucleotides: TGTGCCAGCAGAGAGGGGTCAGGGGAACCTAACACTGAAGCTTTCTTT.